The 4 T cell receptor beta chains below were found in one sample sequenced in a study of CD8 T cells in Susac syndrome. Reverse transcription used roughly 0.45 to 1 ug RNA and random hexamers. TCRdb re-called the immunoSEQ multiplex PCR reads through MiXCR, storing one row per CDR3 protein. Of about 400,000 distinct CDR3 sequences listed, about 85% are singletons. The sequenced sample was CD8+ T cells from PBMCs. Every receptor here comes from a human donor with multiple sclerosis.

The V call is TRBV18, the J call TRBJ1-1; D possibly corresponds to TRBD1 (6 bases). The CDR3 is 13 residues long. V was trimmed by 6 bases and J by 3 bases, leaving 11 bases between them. Germline CDR1 is KGHSH and CDR2 is LQKENI. The CDR3, as DNA: TGTGCCAGCTCGCGACAGGAGTACACTGAAGCTTTCTTT. Protein sequence: CASSRQEYTEAFF.

This clonotype was picked up a small number of times. The chain joins TRBV9 to TRBJ1-1, with 7 nucleotides matching TRBD1. This CDR3 is 13 amino acids long. The germline V gene has CDR1 SGDLS and CDR2 YYNGEE. V shed 3 bases and J 4 bases; nucleotides not matched to a gene: 3. The CDR3 DNA follows: TGTGCCAGCAGCGAAGGGGGCGGCACTGAAGCTTTCTTT. Protein sequence: CASSEGGGTEAFF.

The chain is built from TRBV2 and TRBJ2-7, with TRBD1 as a possible D gene (7 bases). Germline CDR1 SNHLY, CDR2 FYNNEI. This CDR3 is built from 14 residues. Trimming took off 4 bases at V and 2 bases at J, with 12 bases between the two ends. CDR3 region: CASSGGDSPYEQYF. For the CDR3, the DNA is TGTGCCAGCAGTGGCGGGGACAGCCCCTACGAGCAGTACTTC.

The chain links TRBV4-1 to TRBJ2-1; D may be TRBD2 (6 bases). This CDR3 has 16 amino acids. Per the germline V gene, CDR1 is MGHRA and CDR2 is YSYEKL. V lost 0 bases and J lost 6, with 15 bases in between. The CDR3 region is CASSQDFAGWVNEQFF. The CDR3, as DNA: TGCGCCAGCAGCCAAGATTTCGCGGGGTGGGTCAATGAGCAGTTCTTC.